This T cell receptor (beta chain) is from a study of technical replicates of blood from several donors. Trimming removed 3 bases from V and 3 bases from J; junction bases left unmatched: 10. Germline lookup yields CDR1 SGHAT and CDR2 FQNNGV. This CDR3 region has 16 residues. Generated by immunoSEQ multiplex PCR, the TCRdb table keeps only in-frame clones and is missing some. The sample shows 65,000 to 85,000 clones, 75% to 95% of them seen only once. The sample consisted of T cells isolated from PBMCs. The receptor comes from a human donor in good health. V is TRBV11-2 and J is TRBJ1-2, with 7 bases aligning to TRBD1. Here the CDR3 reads CASSLPHQGEDYGYTF. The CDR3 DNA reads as TGTGCCAGCAGCTTGCCGCATCAGGGGGAAGACTATGGCTACACCTTC.